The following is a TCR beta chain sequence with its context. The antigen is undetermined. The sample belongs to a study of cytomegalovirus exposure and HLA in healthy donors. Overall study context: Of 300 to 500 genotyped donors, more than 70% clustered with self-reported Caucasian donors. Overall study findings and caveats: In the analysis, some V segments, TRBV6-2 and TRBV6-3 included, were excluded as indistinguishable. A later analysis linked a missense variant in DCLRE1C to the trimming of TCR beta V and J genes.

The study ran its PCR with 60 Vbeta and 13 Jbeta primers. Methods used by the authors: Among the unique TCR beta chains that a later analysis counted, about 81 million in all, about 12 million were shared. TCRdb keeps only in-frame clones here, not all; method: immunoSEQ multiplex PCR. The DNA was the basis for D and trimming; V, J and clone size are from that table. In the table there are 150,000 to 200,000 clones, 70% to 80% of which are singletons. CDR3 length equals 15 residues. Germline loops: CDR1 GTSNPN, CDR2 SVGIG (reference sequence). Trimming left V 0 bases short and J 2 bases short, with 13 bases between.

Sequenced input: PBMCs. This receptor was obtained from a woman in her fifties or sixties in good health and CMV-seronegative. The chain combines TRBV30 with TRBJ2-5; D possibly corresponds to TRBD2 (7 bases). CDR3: CAWSVARGGQETQYF. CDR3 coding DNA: TGTGCCTGGAGTGTGGCCAGGGGAGGGCAAGAGACCCAGTACTTC.